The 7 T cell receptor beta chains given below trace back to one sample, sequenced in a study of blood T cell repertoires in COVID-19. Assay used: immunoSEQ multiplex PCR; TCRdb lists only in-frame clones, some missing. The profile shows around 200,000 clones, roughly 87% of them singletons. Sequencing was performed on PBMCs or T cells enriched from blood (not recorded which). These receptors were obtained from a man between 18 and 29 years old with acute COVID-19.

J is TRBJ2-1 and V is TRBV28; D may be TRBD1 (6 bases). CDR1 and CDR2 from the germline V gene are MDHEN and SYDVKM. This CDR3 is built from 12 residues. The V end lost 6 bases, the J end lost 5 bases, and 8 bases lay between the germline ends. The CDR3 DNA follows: TGTGCCAGCAGGGACAGAAACAATGAGCAGTTCTTC. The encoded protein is CASRDRNNEQFF.

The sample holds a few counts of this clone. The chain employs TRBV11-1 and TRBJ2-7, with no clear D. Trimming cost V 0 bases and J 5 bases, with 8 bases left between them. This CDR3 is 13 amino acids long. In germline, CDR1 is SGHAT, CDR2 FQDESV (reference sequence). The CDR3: CASSLAPSDEQYF. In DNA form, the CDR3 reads TGTGCCAGCAGCTTAGCGCCCTCGGACGAGCAGTACTTC.

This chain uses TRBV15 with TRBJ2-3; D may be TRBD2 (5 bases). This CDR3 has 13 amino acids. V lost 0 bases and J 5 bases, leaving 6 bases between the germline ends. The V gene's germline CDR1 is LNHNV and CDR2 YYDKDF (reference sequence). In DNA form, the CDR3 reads TGTGCCACCAGCAGAGATGAGGGAGATACGCAGTATTTT. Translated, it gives CATSRDEGDTQYF.

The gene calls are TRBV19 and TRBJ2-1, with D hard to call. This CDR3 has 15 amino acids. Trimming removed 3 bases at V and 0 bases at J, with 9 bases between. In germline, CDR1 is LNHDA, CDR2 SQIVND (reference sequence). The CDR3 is CASSIYRSSYNEQFF. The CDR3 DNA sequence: TGTGCCAGTAGTATCTATCGGAGCTCCTACAATGAGCAGTTCTTC.

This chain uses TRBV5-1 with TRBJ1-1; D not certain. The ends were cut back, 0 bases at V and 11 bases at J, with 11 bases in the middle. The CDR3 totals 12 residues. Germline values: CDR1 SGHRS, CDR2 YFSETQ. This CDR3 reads CASSLDWGVAFF. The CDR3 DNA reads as TGCGCCAGCAGCTTGGACTGGGGAGTGGCTTTCTTT.

This CDR3 reads CASSIAGHPYNEQFF. The CDR3 DNA follows: TGTGCCAGTAGTATCGCAGGCCATCCCTACAATGAGCAGTTCTTC. This chain connects TRBV19 to TRBJ2-1, with D unresolved. CDR1 LNHDA and CDR2 SQIVND come from the germline V gene (reference sequence). This CDR3 comprises 15 residues. V lost 3 bases and J lost 2, with 11 bases in between.

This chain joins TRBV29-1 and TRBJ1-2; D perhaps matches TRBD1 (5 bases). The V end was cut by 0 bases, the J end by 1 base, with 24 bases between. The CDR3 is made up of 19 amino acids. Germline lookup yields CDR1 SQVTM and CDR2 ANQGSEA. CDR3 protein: CSVEDLGLGQGTRNYGYTF. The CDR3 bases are TGCAGCGTTGAAGATTTGGGGTTGGGGCAGGGAACACGTAACTATGGCTACACCTTC. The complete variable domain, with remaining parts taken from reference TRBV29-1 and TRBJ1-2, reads SAVISQKPSRDICQRGTSLTIQCQVDSQVTMMFWYRQQPGQSLTLIATANQGSEATYESGFVIDKFPISRPNLTFSTLTVSNMSPEDSSIYLCSVEDLGLGQGTRNYGYTFGSGTRLTVV.